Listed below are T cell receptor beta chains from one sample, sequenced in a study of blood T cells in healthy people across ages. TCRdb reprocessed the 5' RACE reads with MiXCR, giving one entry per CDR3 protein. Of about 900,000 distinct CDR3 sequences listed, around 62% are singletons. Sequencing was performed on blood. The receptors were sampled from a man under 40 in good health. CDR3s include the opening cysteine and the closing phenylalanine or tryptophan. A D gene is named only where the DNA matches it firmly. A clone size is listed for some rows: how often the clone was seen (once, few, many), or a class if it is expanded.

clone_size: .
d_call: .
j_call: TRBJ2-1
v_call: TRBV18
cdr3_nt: TGTGCCAGCTCACCACCGGCCCGAAGCTCCTACAATGAGCAGTTCTTC
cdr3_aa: CASSPPARSSYNEQFF

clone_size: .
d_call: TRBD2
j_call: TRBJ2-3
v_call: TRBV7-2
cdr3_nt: TGTGCCACCAGCTTTAGGACTAGTCCGGCAGATACGCAGTATTTT
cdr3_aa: CATSFRTSPADTQYF

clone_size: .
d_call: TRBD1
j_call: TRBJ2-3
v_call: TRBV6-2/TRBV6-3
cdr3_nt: TGTGCCAGCAGTTTACACAGGGGATCGACGGATACGCAGTATTTT
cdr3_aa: CASSLHRGSTDTQYF

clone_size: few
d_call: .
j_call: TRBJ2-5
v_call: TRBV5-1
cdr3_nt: TGCGCCAGCAGCTTGCCGGGGTCATTGGGAGAGACCCAGTACTTC
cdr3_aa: CASSLPGSLGETQYF

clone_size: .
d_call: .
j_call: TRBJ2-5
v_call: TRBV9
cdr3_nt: TGTGCCAGCAGCGTAGATGCAGAGACCCAGTACTTC
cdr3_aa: CASSVDAETQYF

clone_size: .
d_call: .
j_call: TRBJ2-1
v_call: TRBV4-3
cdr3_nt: TGCGCCAGCAGCCAAGTCTGGGACGGGGGAAATGAGCAGTTCTTC
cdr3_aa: CASSQVWDGGNEQFF

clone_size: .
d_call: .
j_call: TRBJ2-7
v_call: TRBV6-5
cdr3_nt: TGTGCCAGCAAATCCAGGGTGGACGAGCAGTACTTC
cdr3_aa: CASKSRVDEQYF

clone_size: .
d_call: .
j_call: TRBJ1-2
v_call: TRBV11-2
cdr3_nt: TGTGCCAGCAGCAACCCCGGGACGGAGATCTATGGCTACACCTTC
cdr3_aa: CASSNPGTEIYGYTF

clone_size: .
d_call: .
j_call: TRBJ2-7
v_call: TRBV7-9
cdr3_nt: TGTGCCAGCGGATGGGACTACGAGCAGTACTTC
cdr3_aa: CASGWDYEQYF

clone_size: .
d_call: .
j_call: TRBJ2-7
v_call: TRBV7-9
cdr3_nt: TGTGCCAGCAGCTTAAGACAGGACACCTACGAGCAGTACTTC
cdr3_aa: CASSLRQDTYEQYF

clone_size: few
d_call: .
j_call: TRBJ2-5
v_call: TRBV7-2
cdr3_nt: TGTGCCAGCTTAGGGGGTGGAGAGACCCAGTACTTC
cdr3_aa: CASLGGGETQYF

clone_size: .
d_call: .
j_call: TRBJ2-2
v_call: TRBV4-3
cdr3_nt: TGCGCCAGCAGCCTTCTTGACACCGGGGAGCTGTTTTTT
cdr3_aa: CASSLLDTGELFF

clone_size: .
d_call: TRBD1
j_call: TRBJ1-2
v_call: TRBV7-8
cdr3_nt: TGTGCCAGCAGCTTAGGGACAGGGAGAGGCTACACCTTC
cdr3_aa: CASSLGTGRGYTF

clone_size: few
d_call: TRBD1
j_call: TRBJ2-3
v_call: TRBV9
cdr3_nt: TGTGCCAGCAGCGTATTCGACAGGGGGGCAGATACGCAGTATTTT
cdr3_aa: CASSVFDRGADTQYF

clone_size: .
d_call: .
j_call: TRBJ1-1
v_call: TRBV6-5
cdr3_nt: TGTGCCAGCAGTCCCGGACTGCGGGGAGCTTTCTTT
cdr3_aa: CASSPGLRGAFF

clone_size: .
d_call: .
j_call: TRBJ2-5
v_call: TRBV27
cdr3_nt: TGTGCCAGCAGTCCACTCGAAAGACAAGAGACCCAGTACTTC
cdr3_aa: CASSPLERQETQYF

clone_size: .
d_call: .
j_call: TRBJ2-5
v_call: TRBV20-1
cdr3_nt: TGCAGTGCTAGAGAGGGTACTAGCCAGACCCAGTACTTC
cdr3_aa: CSAREGTSQTQYF

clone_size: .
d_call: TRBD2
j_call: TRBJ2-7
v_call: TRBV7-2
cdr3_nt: TGTGCCAGCAACTTCGGACTAGCGTCGGTCAATGAGCAGTACTTC
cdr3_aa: CASNFGLASVNEQYF

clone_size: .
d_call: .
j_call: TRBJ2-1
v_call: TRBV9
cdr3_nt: TGTGCCAGCAGCGCGCAAAGCTTGGGACTTTACAATGAGCAGTTCTTC
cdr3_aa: CASSAQSLGLYNEQFF

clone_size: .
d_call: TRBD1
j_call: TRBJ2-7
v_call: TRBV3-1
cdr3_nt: TGTGCCAGCAGCCAACGGGACAGGTTGAGCGAGCAGTACTTC
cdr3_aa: CASSQRDRLSEQYF

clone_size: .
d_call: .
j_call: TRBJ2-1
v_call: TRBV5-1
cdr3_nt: TGCGCCAGCAGCTCCGACAGGACAGAATACAATGAGCAGTTCTTC
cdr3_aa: CASSSDRTEYNEQFF

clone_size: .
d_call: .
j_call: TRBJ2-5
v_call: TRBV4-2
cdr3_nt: TGTGCCAGCAGCCAGGAACGGGGGCTAGCCGAGACCCAGTACTTC
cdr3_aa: CASSQERGLAETQYF

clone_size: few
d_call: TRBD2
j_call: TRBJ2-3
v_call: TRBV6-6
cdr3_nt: TGTGCCACCGCACGGACTAGCGGGGGTGATACGCAGTATTTT
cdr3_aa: CATARTSGGDTQYF

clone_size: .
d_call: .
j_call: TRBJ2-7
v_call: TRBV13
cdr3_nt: TGTGCCAGCAGCTTAAGTATGGGGGCGGGACCGAGCTCCTACGAGCAGTACTTC
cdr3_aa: CASSLSMGAGPSSYEQYF

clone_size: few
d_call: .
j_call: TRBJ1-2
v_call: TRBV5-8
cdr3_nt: TGTGCCAGCAGCCTGCGTTGGGGGGATCATGGCTACACCTTC
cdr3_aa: CASSLRWGDHGYTF

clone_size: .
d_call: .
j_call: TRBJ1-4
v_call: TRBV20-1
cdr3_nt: TGCAGTGCTAGCAGGCAGGAGGCTAATGAAAAACTGTTTTTT
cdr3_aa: CSASRQEANEKLFF

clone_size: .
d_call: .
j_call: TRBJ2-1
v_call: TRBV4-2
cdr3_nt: TGTGCCAGCAGCCAAGTGGGCAGGTCCAATGAGCAGTTCTTC
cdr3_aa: CASSQVGRSNEQFF

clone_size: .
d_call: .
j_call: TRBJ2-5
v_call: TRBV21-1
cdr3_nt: TGTGTCATGACTTCAGGCAGGGATAGGTTTCGAGAGACCCAGTACTTC
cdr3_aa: CVMTSGRDRFRETQYF

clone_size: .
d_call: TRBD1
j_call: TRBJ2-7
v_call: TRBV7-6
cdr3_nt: TGTGCCAGCAGCCAAGGGACAGGGGGATTTGAGGGCGAGCAGTACTTC
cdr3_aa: CASSQGTGGFEGEQYF

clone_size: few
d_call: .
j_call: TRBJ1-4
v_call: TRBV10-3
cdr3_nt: TGTGCCATCAGCCAGGGTGCGGATAGTGAAAAACTGTTTTTT
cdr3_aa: CAISQGADSEKLFF

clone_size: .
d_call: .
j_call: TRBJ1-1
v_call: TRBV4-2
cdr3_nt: TGTGCCAGCAGCCAAGGAGTCAGCAGGACTAACACTGAAGCTTTCTTT
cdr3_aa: CASSQGVSRTNTEAFF

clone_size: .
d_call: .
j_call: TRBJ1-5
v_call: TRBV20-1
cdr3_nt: TGCAGTGCTTCCCCGCCCGATAGCAATCAGCCCCAGCATTTT
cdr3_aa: CSASPPDSNQPQHF

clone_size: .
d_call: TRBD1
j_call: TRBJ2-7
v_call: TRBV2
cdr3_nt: TGTGCCGGCAGTGGACAGGGGTGGGAGCAGTACTTC
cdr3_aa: CAGSGQGWEQYF

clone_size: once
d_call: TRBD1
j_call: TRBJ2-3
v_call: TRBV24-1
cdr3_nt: TGTGCCACCAGTGATTCGGACAGGAGAGGCACAGATACGCAGTATTTT
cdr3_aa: CATSDSDRRGTDTQYF

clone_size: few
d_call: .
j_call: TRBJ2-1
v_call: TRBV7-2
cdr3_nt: TGTGCCAGCACCCCCCCGGGGGCCGCCTACAATGAGCAGTTCTTC
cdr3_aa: CASTPPGAAYNEQFF

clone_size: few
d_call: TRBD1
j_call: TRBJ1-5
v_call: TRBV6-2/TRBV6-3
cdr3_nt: TGTGCCAGCATCCCTCAGGGGGGTGGCAATCAGCCCCAGCATTTT
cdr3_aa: CASIPQGGGNQPQHF

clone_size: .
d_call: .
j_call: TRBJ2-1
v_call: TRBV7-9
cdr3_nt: TGTGCCAGCAGCTCACCCGGGCCCCTTAAGGACAATGAGCAGTTCTTC
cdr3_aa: CASSSPGPLKDNEQFF

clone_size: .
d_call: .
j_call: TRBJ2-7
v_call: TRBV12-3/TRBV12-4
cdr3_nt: TGTGCCAGCAGTTTAAACGGGGCCTCTAACTACGAGCAGTACTTC
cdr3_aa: CASSLNGASNYEQYF

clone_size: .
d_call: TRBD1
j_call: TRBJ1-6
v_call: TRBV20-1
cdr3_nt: TGCAGTGCTCCCCTAGGGCAGGGGGCTGTTTCACCCCTCCACTTT
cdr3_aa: CSAPLGQGAVSPLHF

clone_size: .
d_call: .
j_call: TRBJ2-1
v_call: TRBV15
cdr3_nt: TGTGCCACCAGCAGAAATCGACGGGGGTCCTACAATGAGCAGTTCTTC
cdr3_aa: CATSRNRRGSYNEQFF

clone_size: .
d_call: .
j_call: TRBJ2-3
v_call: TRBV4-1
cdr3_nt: TGCGCCAGCAGCCAGCCGACGCTAGCGAGTAGAGATACGCAGTATTTT
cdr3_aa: CASSQPTLASRDTQYF

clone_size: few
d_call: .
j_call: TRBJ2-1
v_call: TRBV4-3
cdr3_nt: TGCGCCAGCAGCCAACAGACAGACAATGAGCAGTTCTTC
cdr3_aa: CASSQQTDNEQFF

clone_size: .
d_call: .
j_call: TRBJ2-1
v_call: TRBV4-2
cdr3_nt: TGTGCCAGCAGCCCCCCGGGGGCGCGGGTACATGAGCAGTTCTTC
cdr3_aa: CASSPPGARVHEQFF

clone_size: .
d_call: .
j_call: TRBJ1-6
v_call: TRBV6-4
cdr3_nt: TGTGCCAGCAGCCCTGAATTGGGCCAGGCTGGTTCACCCCTCCACTTT
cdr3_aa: CASSPELGQAGSPLHF

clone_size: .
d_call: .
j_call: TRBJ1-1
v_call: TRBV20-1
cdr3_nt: TGCAGTGCTAGATTACAGGGCTGGAACACTGAAGCTTTCTTT
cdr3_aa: CSARLQGWNTEAFF

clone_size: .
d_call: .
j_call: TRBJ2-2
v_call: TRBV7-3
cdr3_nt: TGTGCCAGCAGCTTATCGACACCTAACACCGGGGAGCTGTTTTTT
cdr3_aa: CASSLSTPNTGELFF

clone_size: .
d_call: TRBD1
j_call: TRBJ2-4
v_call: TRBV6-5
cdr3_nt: TGTGCCAGCAGTTACGTCCCCGGGACAGGGATATATGCCAAAAACATTCAGTACTTC
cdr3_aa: CASSYVPGTGIYAKNIQYF

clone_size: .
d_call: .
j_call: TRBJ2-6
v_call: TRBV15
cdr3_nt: TGTGCCACCAGCAGAGGTTCTGGGGCCAACGTCCTGACTTTC
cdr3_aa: CATSRGSGANVLTF

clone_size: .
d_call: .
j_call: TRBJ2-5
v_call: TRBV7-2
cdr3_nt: TGTGCCAGCAGCCTCCCTTTGTGGTTGGAGACCCAGTACTTC
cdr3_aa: CASSLPLWLETQYF

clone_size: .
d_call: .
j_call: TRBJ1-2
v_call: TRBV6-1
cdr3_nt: TGTGCCAGCAGTGGTGGAGGACCCCCTGGCTACACCTTC
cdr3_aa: CASSGGGPPGYTF

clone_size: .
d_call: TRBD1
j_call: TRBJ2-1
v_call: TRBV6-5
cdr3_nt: TGTGCCAGCAGACGACAGGGGATTAGTAATGAGCAGTTCTTC
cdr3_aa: CASRRQGISNEQFF

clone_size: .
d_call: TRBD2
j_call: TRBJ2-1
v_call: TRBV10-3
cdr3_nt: TGTGCCATCAGGCGGGGGGGCAGCCTTATGGCCTACAATGAGCAGTTCTTC
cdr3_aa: CAIRRGGSLMAYNEQFF

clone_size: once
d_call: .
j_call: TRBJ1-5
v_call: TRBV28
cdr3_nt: TGTGCCAGCAGTTTTGGCAGCCCGCCCCAGCATTTT
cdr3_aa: CASSFGSPPQHF

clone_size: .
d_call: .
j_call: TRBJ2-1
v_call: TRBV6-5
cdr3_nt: TGTGCCAGCAGCTTACAGGGAGCACAAGAGACCCAGTTCTTC
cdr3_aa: CASSLQGAQETQFF

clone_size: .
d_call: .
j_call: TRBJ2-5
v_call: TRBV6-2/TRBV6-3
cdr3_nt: TGTGCCAGCAGTTACCGGGCAGCCTCGGATGAGCAGTACTTC
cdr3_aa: CASSYRAASDEQYF

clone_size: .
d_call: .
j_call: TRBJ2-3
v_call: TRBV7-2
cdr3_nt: TGTGCCAGCAGAACCCCGGGACTGAGCACAGATACGCAGTATTTT
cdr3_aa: CASRTPGLSTDTQYF

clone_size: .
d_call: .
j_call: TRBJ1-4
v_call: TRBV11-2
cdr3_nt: TGTGCCAGCAGCTTAGGTCCTACAACTAATGAAAAACTGTTTTTT
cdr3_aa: CASSLGPTTNEKLFF

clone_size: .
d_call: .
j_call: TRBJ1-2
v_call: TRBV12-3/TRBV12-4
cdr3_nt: TGTGCCAGCAGTGCCCGGCTCAGCTCGGGCTACACCTTC
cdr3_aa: CASSARLSSGYTF

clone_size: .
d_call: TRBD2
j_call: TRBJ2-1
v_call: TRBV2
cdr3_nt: TGTGCCAGCAGTGAAAGCTGGGCTAGCGGAGAGCAGTTCTTC
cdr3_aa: CASSESWASGEQFF